Presented here are 20 T cell receptor beta chains from one specimen sequenced in a study of cytomegalovirus exposure and HLA in healthy donors. The study ran its PCR with 60 Vbeta and 13 Jbeta primers. Clones were sequenced by immunoSEQ multiplex PCR, and TCRdb holds only the in-frame ones, with some missing. The sample consists of around 130,000 clones, just over 65% of them appearing once. Sequencing used PBMCs. The receptors were sampled from a man aged 18 to 29 in good health and CMV-seronegative.

The rearrangement joins TRBV27 to TRBJ2-3, with 12 bases lining up with TRBD2. From germline, CDR1 is MNHEY and CDR2 SMNVEV (reference sequence). V shed 3 bases and J 1 base; nucleotides not matched to a gene: 8. The CDR3 spans 18 residues. The CDR3 sequence is CASSFQGTSGWGTDTQYF. The CDR3 nucleotides are TGTGCCAGCAGTTTCCAAGGGACTAGCGGGTGGGGCACAGATACGCAGTATTTT.

The rearrangement joins TRBV6-5 to TRBJ2-7; the D is unclear. CDR1 MNHEY and CDR2 SVGAGI come from the germline V gene. CDR3 size: 13 residues. The V gene lost 4 bases and the J gene lost 6 bases, with 13 bases spanning the gap. The CDR3 DNA reads TGTGCCAGCAGTTTCCTCCCTTCGGGCGAGCAGTACTTC. Its translation is CASSFLPSGEQYF.

The V gene is TRBV9, the J gene TRBJ1-4; the D gene is possibly TRBD1 (5 bases). This CDR3 has 14 amino acids. Trimming took off 4 bases at V and 1 base at J, with 8 bases between the two ends. Germline CDR1 reads SGDLS; CDR2 reads YYNGEE. CDR3 sequence (DNA): TGTGCCAGCAGCCTGGGGGGAACTAATGAAAAACTGTTTTTT. Amino acid sequence: CASSLGGTNEKLFF. Drawing the rest from reference TRBV9 and TRBJ1-4, the complete variable domain is DSGVTQTPKHLITATGQRVTLRCSPRSGDLSVYWYQQSLDQGLQFLIQYYNGEERAKGNILERFSAQQFPDLHSELNLSSLELGDSALYFCASSLGGTNEKLFFGSGTQLSVL.

This sequence joins TRBV7-8 and TRBJ2-1; 16 nucleotides match TRBD2. The germline V gene has CDR1 SGHVS and CDR2 FQNEAQ. This CDR3 has 19 residues. The trim removed 0 bases at V and 1 base at J, leaving 3 bases unmatched. CDR3 nucleotides: TGTGCCAGCAGCTTAGCCCGGGGACTAGCGGGAGGGTCCTACAATGAGCAGTTCTTC. Protein product: CASSLARGLAGGSYNEQFF. Looking up the rest from reference TRBV7-8 and TRBJ2-1 gives the full variable domain: GAGVSQSPRYKVAKRGQDVALRCDPISGHVSLFWYQQALGQGPEFLTYFQNEAQLDKSGLPSDRFFAERPEGSVSTLKIQRTQQEDSAVYLCASSLARGLAGGSYNEQFFGPGTRLTVL.

The chain links TRBV4-1 to TRBJ2-7; a possible D gene is TRBD1 (6 bases). CDR1 and CDR2 (germline): MGHRA, YSYEKL. V dropped 2 bases and J dropped 1 base, with 12 bases sitting between them. The CDR3 contains 15 residues. The CDR3 loop is CASSQSGGPSYEQYF. The CDR3 coding sequence is TGCGCCAGCAGCCAAAGTGGGGGCCCTTCCTACGAGCAGTACTTC.

J is TRBJ1-2 and V is TRBV19; the D is unclear. V was trimmed by 6 bases and J by 8 bases, leaving 16 bases between them. The CDR3 covers 13 residues. Germline lookup yields CDR1 LNHDA and CDR2 SQIVND (reference sequence). CDR3 sequence reads: CASSLLAAGGYTF. As DNA, the CDR3 is TGTGCCAGTAGCCTCCTGGCCGCGGGGGGCTACACCTTC. Combining the CDR3 with reference TRBV19 and TRBJ1-2 gives the whole variable domain DGGITQSPKYLFRKEGQNVTLSCEQNLNHDAMYWYRQDPGQGLRLIYYSQIVNDFQKGDIAEGYSVSREKKESFPLTVTSAQKNPTAFYLCASSLLAAGGYTFGSGTRLTVV.

This clone turned up a few times. The chain recombines TRBV7-2 with TRBJ2-6, with D possibly matching TRBD2 (6 bases). The CDR3 consists of 17 residues. Germline V gene sequence: CDR1 SGHTA, CDR2 FQGNSA. V shed 7 bases and J shed 1 base, with 17 bases lying between them. CDR3 in amino acids: CASKPGLLRSGANVLTF. The CDR3 nucleotides are TGTGCCAGCAAGCCGGGACTCCTTCGTTCTGGGGCCAACGTCCTGACTTTC. Looking up the rest from reference TRBV7-2 and TRBJ2-6 gives the full variable domain: GAGVSQSPSNKVTEKGKDVELRCDPISGHTALYWYRQSLGQGLEFLIYFQGNSAPDKSGLPSDRFSAERTGGSVSTLTIQRTQQEDSAVYLCASKPGLLRSGANVLTFGAGSRLTVL.

J is TRBJ2-5 and V is TRBV29-1; TRBD2 aligns across 11 bases. CDR3 size: 13 residues. V lost 5 bases, J lost 7 bases, and 6 bases stayed unmatched. CDR1 and CDR2 (germline): SQVTM, ANQGSEA. CDR3 nucleotides: TGCAGCGTTAGGGCTCTAGCGGGGGGGACCCAGTACTTC. It specifies CSVRALAGGTQYF.

This rearrangement joins TRBV7-9 to TRBJ1-4; unclear D gene. Germline lookup yields CDR1 SEHNR and CDR2 FQNEAQ (reference sequence). The CDR3 totals 15 residues. The V end was cut by 5 bases, the J end by 7 bases, with 17 bases between. The CDR3 DNA follows: TGTGCCAGCAGCCCAAGGACTCGTTGGGGTGAAAAACTGTTTTTT. Translating it yields CASSPRTRWGEKLFF.

The chain has TRBV6-5 and TRBJ1-4, with 10 bases aligning to TRBD1. In germline, CDR1 is MNHEY, CDR2 SVGAGI. V lost 6 bases, J lost 5 bases, and 6 bases stayed unmatched. The length of the CDR3 is 15 residues. This chain's CDR3 is CASRGTGAINEKLFF. The CDR3 nucleotides are TGTGCCAGCAGGGGGACAGGGGCAATAAATGAAAAACTGTTTTTT.

This chain joins TRBV7-9 and TRBJ2-5; 9 bases agree with TRBD1. The J call may be incorrect, as the DNA end agrees better with TRBJ2-7. CDR3 length: 15 amino acids. Per germline, CDR1 SEHNR and CDR2 FQNEAQ (reference sequence). The CDR3 nucleotides read TGTGCCAGCAGCTTCACCCGGGACAGGGACCACGAGCAGTACTTC. Amino acids: CASSFTRDRDHEQYF.

This clone occurred once. The genes are TRBV7-9 and TRBJ1-2; 10 nucleotides match TRBD1. The CDR3 is made up of 13 amino acids. CDR1 is SEHNR and CDR2 is FQNEAQ in the germline V gene (reference sequence). V dropped 10 bases and J dropped 5; count of bases not matched to a gene: 7. CDR3 loop: CAKPPDRGYGYTF. The CDR3 region has the DNA TGTGCCAAGCCCCCGGACAGGGGGTATGGCTACACCTTC.

This chain joins TRBV15 and TRBJ2-7, with D tentatively TRBD1 (6 bases). Germline V gives CDR1 LNHNV, CDR2 YYDKDF (reference sequence). Trimming cost V 0 bases and J 3 bases, with 15 bases left between them. The CDR3 spans 16 residues. DNA for the CDR3: TGTGCCACCAGCAGAGATTTGTTTGGCAGGGGCTACGAGCAGTACTTC. Protein: CATSRDLFGRGYEQYF.

The gene calls are TRBV18 and TRBJ2-3; 9 nucleotides match TRBD2. In germline, CDR1 is KGHSH, CDR2 LQKENI. The CDR3 sequence is 16 residues long. The J segment lost 2 bases and the V segment lost 6 bases, leaving 9 bases of the junction unmatched. CDR3 protein: CASSATGTSLTDTQYF. The CDR3 region has the DNA TGTGCCAGCTCGGCAACCGGGACTAGCCTCACAGATACGCAGTATTTT.

This rearrangement joins TRBV30 to TRBJ2-7; 7 bases agree with TRBD1. This CDR3 comprises 10 residues. Germline V gene sequence: CDR1 GTSNPN, CDR2 SVGIG (reference sequence). The CDR3 coding sequence is TGTGCTGCAGCCAGGGGGGAGCAGTACTTC. It is translated as CAAARGEQYF.

This clone was counted at least ten times. The chain employs TRBV4-1 and TRBJ2-3; TRBD2 might be the D (5 bases). V was pared by 1 base and J by 2 bases, with 10 bases between. The CDR3 totals 15 residues. CDR1 MGHRA and CDR2 YSYEKL come from the germline V gene. The CDR3 is CASSQAMRATDTQYF. As DNA, the CDR3 is TGCGCCAGCAGCCAAGCTATGCGGGCCACAGATACGCAGTATTTT.

The rearrangement uses TRBV7-6 and TRBJ1-4; D is perhaps TRBD1 (6 bases). The CDR3 loop spans 15 amino acids. V lost 5 bases to trimming and J lost 7 bases, with 17 bases between them. The germline gives CDR1 SGHVS, CDR2 FNYEAQ. CDR3 sequence (DNA): TGTGCCAGCAGCCCCCGCCAATTGACAGGTGAAAAACTGTTTTTT. Translating it yields CASSPRQLTGEKLFF.

The chain combines TRBV5-1 with TRBJ2-2, with 8 positions matching TRBD2. This CDR3 spans 15 amino acids. Germline CDR1 and CDR2: SGHRS and YFSETQ. Trimming cost V 7 bases and J 3 bases; bases outside gene matches: 8. CDR3 region: CASGPSGSDTGELFF. DNA for the CDR3: TGCGCCAGCGGTCCAAGCGGGAGTGACACCGGGGAGCTGTTTTTT.

The rearrangement uses TRBV7-2 and TRBJ2-7; TRBD2 matches at 12 bases. The CDR3 contains 17 residues. V was clipped by 5 bases and J by 3 bases; unmatched bases: 11. Germline CDR1 is SGHTA and CDR2 is FQGNSA. This chain's CDR3 is CASSGRTTGLAGYEQYF. CDR3 DNA: TGTGCCAGCAGCGGTAGAACAACGGGACTAGCGGGCTACGAGCAGTACTTC.

The rearrangement uses TRBV6-5 and TRBJ1-5; the match to TRBD1 covers 7 bases. J gave up 5 bases and V 8 bases, and 9 bases lay outside the gene matches. Germline assignment: CDR1 MNHEY and CDR2 SVGAGI. This CDR3 spans 14 amino acids. CDR3 region: CASRPGQHHQPQHF. DNA for the CDR3: TGTGCCAGCCGGCCGGGACAGCATCATCAGCCCCAGCATTTT.